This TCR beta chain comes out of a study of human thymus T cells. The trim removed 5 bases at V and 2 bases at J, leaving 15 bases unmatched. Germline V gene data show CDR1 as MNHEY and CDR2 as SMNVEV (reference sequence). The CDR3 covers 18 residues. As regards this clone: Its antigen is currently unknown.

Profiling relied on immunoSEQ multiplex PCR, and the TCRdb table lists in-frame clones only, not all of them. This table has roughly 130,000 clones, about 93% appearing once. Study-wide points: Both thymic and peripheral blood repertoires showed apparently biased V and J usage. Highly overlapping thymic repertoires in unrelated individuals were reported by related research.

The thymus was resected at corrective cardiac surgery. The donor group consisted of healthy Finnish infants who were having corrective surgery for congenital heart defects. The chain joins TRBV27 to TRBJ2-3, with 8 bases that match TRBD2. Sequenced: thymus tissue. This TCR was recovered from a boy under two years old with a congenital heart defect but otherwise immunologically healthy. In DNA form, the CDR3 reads TGTGCCAGCAGTATAAGGATTACTAGCGGAGACCACACAGATACGCAGTATTTT. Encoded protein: CASSIRITSGDHTDTQYF.